This entry lists 20 T cell receptor beta chains sequenced from one sample in a study of cytomegalovirus exposure and HLA in healthy donors. Primers for the PCR totalled 60 Vbeta and 13 Jbeta. Here immunoSEQ multiplex PCR was the method, and the copy in TCRdb shows in-frame clones only, minus some. The data show approximately 180,000 clones, about four fifths seen once. Source material: PBMCs. These receptors were taken from a woman in her forties or fifties in good health and CMV-seronegative.

This clone occurred a few times. The chain has TRBV2 and TRBJ1-2; 8 nucleotides line up with TRBD1. CDR1 is SNHLY and CDR2 is FYNNEI in the germline V gene. The CDR3 length is 13 residues. The V segment lost 3 bases and the J segment 8 bases; nucleotides outside the gene matches: 5. The CDR3 sequence: CASSDQGAGGYTF. In nucleotides, the CDR3 is TGTGCCAGCAGTGACCAGGGGGCGGGAGGCTACACCTTC.

This sequence joins TRBV18 and TRBJ1-3, with D maybe TRBD1 (6 bases). The ends were cut back, 6 bases at V and 0 bases at J, with 15 bases in the middle. Germline V gene lookup returns CDR1 KGHSH and CDR2 LQKENI. The length of the CDR3 is 16 residues. CDR3: CASSPMDSYSGNTIYF. In nucleotides, the CDR3 is TGTGCCAGCTCGCCAATGGACAGCTACTCTGGAAACACCATATATTTT.

This chain uses TRBV25-1 with TRBJ2-5, with D perhaps matching TRBD1 (6 bases). Trimming removed 1 base from V and 4 bases from J, with 16 bases in between. CDR1 and CDR2 from the germline V gene are MGHDK and SYGVNS. The CDR3 extends over 16 amino acids. In DNA, the CDR3 is TGTGCCAGCAGTGAATCCGGCAGGGGTTTAGGAGAGACCCAGTACTTC. Amino acid sequence: CASSESGRGLGETQYF.

The chain carries TRBV29-1 and TRBJ2-1; TRBD1 might be the D (7 bases). Germline values: CDR1 SQVTM, CDR2 ANQGSEA. Trimming removed 4 bases at V and 8 bases at J, with 21 bases between. The CDR3 has 15 residues. The CDR3 spells CSVGPPGGFIDEQFF. Here the CDR3 DNA reads TGCAGCGTTGGCCCCCCAGGGGGGTTTATCGATGAGCAGTTCTTC.

This clone has only a few counts. The genes are TRBV4-1 and TRBJ1-4; a weak D match, TRBD1 (5 bases). Germline CDR1 is MGHRA and CDR2 is YSYEKL. V was shortened by 4 bases and J by 7 bases, with 25 bases between the two germline ends. CDR3 size: 18 residues. The CDR3 nucleotides read TGCGCCAGCAGCCTCTTGTTGGGGGGGGACGATCGATCTGAAAAACTGTTTTTT. Encoded protein: CASSLLLGGDDRSEKLFF.

J is TRBJ2-6 and V is TRBV18; tentative D call: TRBD2 (5 bases). Trimming removed 0 bases from V and 2 bases from J, with 8 bases in between. Germline V gives CDR1 KGHSH, CDR2 LQKENI. This CDR3 is built from 16 residues. The CDR3 sequence is CASSPPGRAGANVLTF. In DNA form, the CDR3 reads TGTGCCAGCTCACCACCAGGGAGAGCTGGGGCCAACGTCCTGACTTTC.

This chain links TRBV12-5 with TRBJ1-1; 7 nucleotides line up with TRBD1. The CDR3 has 13 residues. Germline V gene lookup returns CDR1 LGHNT and CDR2 FRNRAP. V lost 2 bases to trimming and J lost 6 bases; unmatched junction nucleotides: 3. CDR3 protein: CASGLRQGSEAFF. Here the CDR3 DNA reads TGTGCTAGTGGTTTGAGACAGGGCTCTGAAGCTTTCTTT.

The rearrangement uses TRBV7-9 and TRBJ1-1; D ambiguous. This CDR3 is 9 amino acids long. Deletions cut 5 bases from V and 10 bases from J, with 5 bases between. Looked up from germline, CDR1 is SEHNR and CDR2 is FQNEAQ (reference sequence). The CDR3 region has the DNA TGTGCCAGCAGCCCGGGAGCTTTCTTT. This encodes CASSPGAFF.

The rearrangement joins TRBV19 to TRBJ1-1; 9 bases agree with TRBD1. Germline CDR1 LNHDA, CDR2 SQIVND (reference sequence). The CDR3 spans 12 residues. Trimming cost V 7 bases and J 4 bases; bases outside gene matches: 1. The CDR3 DNA reads as TGTGCCAGTAAACAGGGGGCCACTGAAGCTTTCTTT. It translates to CASKQGATEAFF.

J is TRBJ1-5 and V is TRBV4-1; 8 bases match TRBD1. The V segment lost 1 base and the J segment 6 bases; nucleotides outside the gene matches: 8. The CDR3 runs 16 residues. Germline CDR1 reads MGHRA; CDR2 reads YSYEKL. CDR3 in amino acids: CASSQADRVGSQPQHF. The CDR3 nucleotides read TGCGCCAGCAGCCAAGCGGACAGGGTTGGTAGTCAGCCCCAGCATTTT.

The rearrangement uses TRBV7-2 and TRBJ1-1; the match to TRBD1 covers 8 bases. The CDR3 has 15 residues. With V trimmed by 4 bases and J by 4 bases, 8 bases remained unmatched. Germline CDR1 reads SGHTA; CDR2 reads FQGNSA. The CDR3 region has the DNA TGTGCCAGCAGCTCCCGACAGGGGCTGGGCACTGAAGCTTTCTTT. Translating gives CASSSRQGLGTEAFF.

The genes are TRBV7-6 and TRBJ1-5; D is unclear. The CDR3 sequence is 12 residues long. The germline V gene has CDR1 SGHVS and CDR2 FNYEAQ. The ends were cut back, 5 bases at V and 4 bases at J, with 6 bases in the middle. The CDR3: CASSPANQPQHF. The CDR3 nucleotides read TGTGCCAGCAGCCCCGCGAATCAGCCCCAGCATTTT.

DNA for the CDR3: TGTGCCAGCAGTGAAGGGGGGAGGGGCCGCACAGATACGCAGTATTTT. This encodes CASSEGGRGRTDTQYF. The V and J genes are TRBV6-1 and TRBJ2-3; TRBD2 aligns across 7 bases. CDR1 and CDR2 from the germline V gene are MNHNS and SASEGT. The V gene end was trimmed by 1 base and the J gene end by 1 base; junction bases not matched to a gene: 5. This CDR3 has 16 amino acids.

The chain recombines TRBV30 with TRBJ2-2, with D hard to call. The length of the CDR3 is 13 residues. CDR1 and CDR2 from the germline V gene are GTSNPN and SVGIG (reference sequence). With 0 bases removed from V and 6 bases from J, the gap between germline ends came to 8 bases. The DNA for the CDR3 is TGTGCCTGGAGTGTCTTGTCCCCCGGGGAGCTGTTTTTT. Translated: CAWSVLSPGELFF.

This chain links TRBV28 with TRBJ2-7; possibly TRBD1 for D (6 bases). Germline V gives CDR1 MDHEN, CDR2 SYDVKM. The CDR3 covers 14 residues. V was trimmed by 4 bases and J by 0 bases, leaving 10 bases between them. CDR3 loop: CASSWTDPSYEQYF. The CDR3 DNA reads as TGTGCCAGCAGTTGGACAGACCCCTCCTACGAGCAGTACTTC.

V usage is TRBV7-9 and J usage is TRBJ2-1; D is uncertain. Germline CDR1 reads SEHNR; CDR2 reads FQNEAQ (reference sequence). Trimming shortened V by 7 bases and J by 9 bases, and 19 bases separated the two germline ends. The CDR3 has 14 amino acids. The CDR3, as DNA: TGTGCCAGCACCCGAAGCAAAGAAAGGAGTGAGCAGTTCTTC. Translation gives CASTRSKERSEQFF.

This clone appeared once. This chain connects TRBV6-1 to TRBJ2-2; TRBD2 matches at 9 bases. The CDR3 sequence is 15 residues long. In germline, CDR1 is MNHNS, CDR2 SASEGT. J was trimmed by 9 bases and V by 5 bases; bases with no gene match: 10. The CDR3 here is CASSRGSSGVRELFF. Written as DNA, the CDR3 is TGTGCCAGCAGTAGAGGCTCTAGCGGGGTCCGGGAGCTGTTTTTT.

The chain couples TRBV7-2 to TRBJ1-4, with 7 nucleotides matching TRBD1. There are 14 residues in the CDR3. Germline V gives CDR1 SGHTA, CDR2 FQGNSA. Trimming cost V 5 bases and J 8 bases; bases outside gene matches: 8. The CDR3 coding sequence is TGTGCCAGCAGCGTGGGGACAGCGATAGAAAAACTGTTTTTT. Translation: CASSVGTAIEKLFF.

The CDR3 region is CASSRSASTDTQYF. The CDR3 nucleotides read TGTGCCAGCAGTCGGAGCGCTAGCACAGATACGCAGTATTTT. This rearrangement joins TRBV2 to TRBJ2-3; no clear D. CDR3 length equals 14 residues. V was shortened by 5 bases and J by 0 bases, with 9 bases between the two germline ends. Germline lookup yields CDR1 SNHLY and CDR2 FYNNEI.

This clone was seen once. V gene TRBV1 combines with J gene TRBJ2-3; the table's D call, TRBD2, was not checked against the DNA. TRBV1 is flagged as a pseudogene. The CDR3 has 15 amino acids. CDR3 protein: CTIGPLGGAPDTQYF. The DNA for the CDR3 is TGCACCATCGGCCCCCTAGGGGGGGCTCCAGATACGCAGTATTTT.